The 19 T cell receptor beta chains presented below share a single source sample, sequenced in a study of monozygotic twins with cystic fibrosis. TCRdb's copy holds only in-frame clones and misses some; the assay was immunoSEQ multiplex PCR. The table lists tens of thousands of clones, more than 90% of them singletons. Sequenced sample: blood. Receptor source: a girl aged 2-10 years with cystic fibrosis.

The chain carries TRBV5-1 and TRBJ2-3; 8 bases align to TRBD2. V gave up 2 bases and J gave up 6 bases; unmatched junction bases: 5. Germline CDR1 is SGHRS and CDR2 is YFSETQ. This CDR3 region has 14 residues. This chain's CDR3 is CASSFSGTSDTQYF. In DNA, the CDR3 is TGCGCCAGCAGCTTTAGCGGGACATCGGATACGCAGTATTTT. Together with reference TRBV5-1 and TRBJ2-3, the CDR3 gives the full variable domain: KAGVTQTPRYLIKTRGQQVTLSCSPISGHRSVSWYQQTPGQGLQFLFEYFSETQRNKGNFPGRFSGRQFSNSRSEMNVSTLELGDSALYLCASSFSGTSDTQYFGPGTRLTVL.

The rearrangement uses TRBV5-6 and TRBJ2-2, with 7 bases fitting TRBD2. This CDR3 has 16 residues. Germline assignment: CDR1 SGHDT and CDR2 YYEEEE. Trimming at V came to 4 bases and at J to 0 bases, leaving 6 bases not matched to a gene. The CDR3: CASSGGLPPNTGELFF. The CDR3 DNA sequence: TGTGCCAGCAGCGGGGGACTACCCCCGAACACCGGGGAGCTGTTTTTT.

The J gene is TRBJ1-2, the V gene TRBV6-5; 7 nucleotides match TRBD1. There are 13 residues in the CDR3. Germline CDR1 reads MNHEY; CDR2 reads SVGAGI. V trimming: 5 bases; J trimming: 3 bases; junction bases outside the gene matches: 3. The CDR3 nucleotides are TGTGCCAGCAGTAAACAGGGGCACTATGGCTACACCTTC. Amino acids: CASSKQGHYGYTF.

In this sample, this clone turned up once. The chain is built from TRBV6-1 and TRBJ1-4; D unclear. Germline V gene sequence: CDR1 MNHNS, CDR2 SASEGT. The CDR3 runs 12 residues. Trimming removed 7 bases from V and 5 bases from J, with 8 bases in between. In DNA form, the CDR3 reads TGTGCCAGCAAAGACACGAATGAAAAACTGTTTTTT. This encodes CASKDTNEKLFF.

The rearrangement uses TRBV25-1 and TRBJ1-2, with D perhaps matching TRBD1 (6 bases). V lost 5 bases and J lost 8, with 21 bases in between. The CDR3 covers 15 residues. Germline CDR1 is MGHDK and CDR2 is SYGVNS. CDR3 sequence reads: CASSFKHRTVEGYTF. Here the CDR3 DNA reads TGTGCCAGCAGTTTCAAACACCGGACAGTAGAAGGCTACACCTTC.

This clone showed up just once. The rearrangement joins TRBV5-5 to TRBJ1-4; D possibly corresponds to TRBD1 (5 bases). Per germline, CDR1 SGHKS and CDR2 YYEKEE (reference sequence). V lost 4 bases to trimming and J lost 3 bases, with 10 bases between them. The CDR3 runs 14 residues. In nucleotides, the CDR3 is TGTGCCAGCAGCCTGGGGGTGGCTAATGAAAAACTGTTTTTT. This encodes CASSLGVANEKLFF.

In DNA form, the CDR3 reads TGTGCCAGCAGTGCCTCCAGGGGTTCGGGGAACGAGCAGTACTTC. Translated, it gives CASSASRGSGNEQYF. The chain uses TRBV2 and TRBJ2-7; D may be TRBD1 (6 bases). Germline CDR1 and CDR2: SNHLY and FYNNEI. Trimming removed 4 bases at V and 5 bases at J, with 18 bases between. The CDR3 has 15 residues.

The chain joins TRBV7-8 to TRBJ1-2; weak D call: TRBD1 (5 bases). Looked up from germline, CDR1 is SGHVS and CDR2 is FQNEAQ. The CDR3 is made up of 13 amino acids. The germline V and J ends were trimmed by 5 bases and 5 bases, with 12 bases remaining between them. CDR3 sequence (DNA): TGTGCCAGCAGCCGACCAGGGAAATATGGCTACACCTTC. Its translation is CASSRPGKYGYTF.

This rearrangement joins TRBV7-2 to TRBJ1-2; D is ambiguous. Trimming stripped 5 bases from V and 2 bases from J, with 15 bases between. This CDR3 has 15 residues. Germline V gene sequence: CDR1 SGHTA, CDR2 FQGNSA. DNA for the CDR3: TGTGCCAGCAGCCTCTCGGACGGAAAGAACTATGGCTACACCTTC. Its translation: CASSLSDGKNYGYTF.

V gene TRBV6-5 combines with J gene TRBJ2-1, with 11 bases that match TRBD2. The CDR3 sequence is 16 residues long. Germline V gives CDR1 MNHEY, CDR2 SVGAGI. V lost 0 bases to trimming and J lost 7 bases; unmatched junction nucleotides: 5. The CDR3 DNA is TGTGCCAGCAGTTACTCCTCTAGCGGGAGGAATAATGAGCAGTTCTTC. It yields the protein CASSYSSSGRNNEQFF.

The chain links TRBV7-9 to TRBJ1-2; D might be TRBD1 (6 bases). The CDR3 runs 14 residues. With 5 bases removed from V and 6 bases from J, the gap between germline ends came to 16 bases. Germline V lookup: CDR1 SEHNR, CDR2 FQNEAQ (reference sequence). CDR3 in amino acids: CASSTPGGADGYTF. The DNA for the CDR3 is TGTGCCAGCAGCACCCCCGGGGGGGCGGATGGCTACACCTTC.

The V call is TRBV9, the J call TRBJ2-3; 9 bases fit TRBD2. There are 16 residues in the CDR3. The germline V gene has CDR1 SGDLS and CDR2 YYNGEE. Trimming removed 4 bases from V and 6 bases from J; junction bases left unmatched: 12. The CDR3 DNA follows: TGTGCCAGCAGCCCCCGGGGTAGCGGGGGCATGGATACGCAGTATTTT. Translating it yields CASSPRGSGGMDTQYF.

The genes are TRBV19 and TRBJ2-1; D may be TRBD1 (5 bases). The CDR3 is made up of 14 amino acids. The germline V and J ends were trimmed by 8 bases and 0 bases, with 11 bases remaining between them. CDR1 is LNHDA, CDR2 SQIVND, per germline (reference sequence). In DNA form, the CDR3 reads TGTGCCAGTGGTGGGGCCTCCTCCTACAATGAGCAGTTCTTC. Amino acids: CASGGASSYNEQFF.

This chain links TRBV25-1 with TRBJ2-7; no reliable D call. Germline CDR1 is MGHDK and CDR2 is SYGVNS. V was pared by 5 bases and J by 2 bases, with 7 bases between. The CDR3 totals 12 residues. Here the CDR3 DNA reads TGTGCCAGCAGTTCCCAGACCTACGAGCAGTACTTC. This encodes CASSSQTYEQYF.

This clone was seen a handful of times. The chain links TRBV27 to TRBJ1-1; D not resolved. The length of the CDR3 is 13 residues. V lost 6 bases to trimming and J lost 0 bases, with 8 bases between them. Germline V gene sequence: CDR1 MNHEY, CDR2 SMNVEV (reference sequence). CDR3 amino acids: CASRVGMNTEAFF. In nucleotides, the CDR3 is TGTGCCAGCAGGGTTGGAATGAACACTGAAGCTTTCTTT.

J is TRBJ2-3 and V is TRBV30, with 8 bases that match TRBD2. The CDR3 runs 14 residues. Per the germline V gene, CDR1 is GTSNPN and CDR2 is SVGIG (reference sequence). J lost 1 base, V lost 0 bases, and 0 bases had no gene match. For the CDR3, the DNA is TGTGCCTGGAGTGTTAGCGGGGGCACAGATACGCAGTATTTT. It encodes CAWSVSGGTDTQYF. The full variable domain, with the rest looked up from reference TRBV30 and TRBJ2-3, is SQTIHQWPATLVQPVGSPLSLECTVEGTSNPNLYWYRQAAGRGLQLLFYSVGIGQISSEVPQNLSASRPQDRQFILSSKKLLLSDSGFYLCAWSVSGGTDTQYFGPGTRLTVL.

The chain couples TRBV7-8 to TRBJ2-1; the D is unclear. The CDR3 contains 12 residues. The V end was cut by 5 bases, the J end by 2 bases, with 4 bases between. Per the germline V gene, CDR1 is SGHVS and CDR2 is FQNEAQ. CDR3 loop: CASSEAYNEQFF. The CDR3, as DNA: TGTGCCAGCAGCGAGGCCTACAATGAGCAGTTCTTC. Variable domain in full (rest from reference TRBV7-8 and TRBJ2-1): GAGVSQSPRYKVAKRGQDVALRCDPISGHVSLFWYQQALGQGPEFLTYFQNEAQLDKSGLPSDRFFAERPEGSVSTLKIQRTQQEDSAVYLCASSEAYNEQFFGPGTRLTVL.

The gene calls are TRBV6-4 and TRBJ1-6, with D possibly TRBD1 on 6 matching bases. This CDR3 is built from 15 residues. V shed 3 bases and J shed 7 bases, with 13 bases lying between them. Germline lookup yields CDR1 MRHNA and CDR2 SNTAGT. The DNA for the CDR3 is TGTGCCAGCAGTGATACAAGGACAGCGAATTCACCCCTCCACTTT. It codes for CASSDTRTANSPLHF.

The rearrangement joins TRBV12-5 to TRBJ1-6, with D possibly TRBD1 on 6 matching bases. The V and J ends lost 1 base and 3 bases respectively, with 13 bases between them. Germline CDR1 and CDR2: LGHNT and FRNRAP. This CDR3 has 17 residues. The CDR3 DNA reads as TGTGCTAGTGGTTTGGATACAGGGTCCCGCTATAATTCACCCCTCCACTTT. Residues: CASGLDTGSRYNSPLHF.